The rows below give T cell receptor beta chains drawn from one sample of a study of blood T cell repertoires in COVID-19. TCRdb keeps only in-frame clones here, not all; method: immunoSEQ multiplex PCR. The repertoire includes over 110,000 clones, around 88% of them detected once, and 25% to 35% sits in the top ten. Sequenced input: peripheral blood. These receptor sequences come from a human donor in a cohort sampled during active COVID-19. The CDR3 runs from the conserved cysteine through the conserved F or W. Each record gives: V gene, J gene, clone size, D gene, CDR3 DNA, CDR3 protein. D genes are given only for firm matches. Size values are once, few and many counts, or a class for expanded clones, and some rows have none.

V gene: TRBV6-5
J gene: TRBJ2-7
clone size: once
D gene: TRBD2
CDR3 DNA: TGTGCCAGCAGCTGGGGGAGGGGTTTTGAGCAGTACTTC
CDR3 protein: CASSWGRGFEQYF

V gene: TRBV14
J gene: TRBJ1-2
clone size: .
D gene: TRBD1
CDR3 DNA: TGTGCCAGCAGCCGGAAACCGGGACAGGGAGACTATGGCTACACCTTC
CDR3 protein: CASSRKPGQGDYGYTF

V gene: TRBV24-1
J gene: TRBJ2-1
clone size: .
D gene: .
CDR3 DNA: TGTGCCACCAGCCAGTACAATGAGCAGTTCTTC
CDR3 protein: CATSQYNEQFF

V gene: TRBV2
J gene: TRBJ1-5
clone size: .
D gene: TRBD1
CDR3 DNA: TGTGCCAGCAGCGACAGGGGGGTAGGTCAGCCCCAGCATTTT
CDR3 protein: CASSDRGVGQPQHF

V gene: TRBV6-5
J gene: TRBJ1-3
clone size: .
D gene: .
CDR3 DNA: TGTGCCAGCAGTATAGGGGTCTCTGGAAACACCATATATTTT
CDR3 protein: CASSIGVSGNTIYF

V gene: TRBV2
J gene: TRBJ1-2
clone size: .
D gene: TRBD1
CDR3 DNA: TGTGCCAGCAGTGAAGACACCCGGGACAGCTATGGCTACACCTTC
CDR3 protein: CASSEDTRDSYGYTF

V gene: TRBV9
J gene: TRBJ2-1
clone size: .
D gene: TRBD2
CDR3 DNA: TGTGCCAGCAGCTTCACGGGACTAGCGGTTGATGAGCAGTTCTTC
CDR3 protein: CASSFTGLAVDEQFF

V gene: TRBV18
J gene: TRBJ2-1
clone size: .
D gene: .
CDR3 DNA: TGTGCCAGCTCACTAAGGACTGTAAACAATGAGCAGTTCTTC
CDR3 protein: CASSLRTVNNEQFF

V gene: TRBV30
J gene: TRBJ1-2
clone size: .
D gene: .
CDR3 DNA: TGTGCCTGGACTACAGGGAACTATGGCTACACCTTC
CDR3 protein: CAWTTGNYGYTF

V gene: TRBV5-1
J gene: TRBJ2-3
clone size: .
D gene: TRBD2
CDR3 DNA: TGCGCCAGCAGCCTTAGCGGGGGGCGCACAGATACGCAGTATTTT
CDR3 protein: CASSLSGGRTDTQYF

V gene: TRBV6-5
J gene: TRBJ1-4
clone size: .
D gene: .
CDR3 DNA: TGTGCCAGCAGTTACGGACCAGGGCCGGCTGGTGGAAAACTGTTTTTT
CDR3 protein: CASSYGPGPAGGKLFF

V gene: TRBV4-3
J gene: TRBJ2-1
clone size: .
D gene: .
CDR3 DNA: TGCGCCAGCAGCCAAGACCCTTATAGCTCCTACAATGAGCAGTTCTTC
CDR3 protein: CASSQDPYSSYNEQFF

V gene: TRBV7-2
J gene: TRBJ2-2
clone size: .
D gene: .
CDR3 DNA: TGTGCCAGCAGCTCGGGGGTCGGGGAGCTGTTTTTT
CDR3 protein: CASSSGVGELFF

V gene: TRBV5-1
J gene: TRBJ1-5
clone size: few
D gene: .
CDR3 DNA: TGCGCCAGCAGCTTGGGGGCAGGGGGCAATCAGCCCCAGCATTTT
CDR3 protein: CASSLGAGGNQPQHF

V gene: TRBV29-1
J gene: TRBJ1-2
clone size: .
D gene: .
CDR3 DNA: TGCAGCGGTTACAGGGATAGTTACACCTTC
CDR3 protein: CSGYRDSYTF

V gene: TRBV5-4
J gene: TRBJ2-5
clone size: .
D gene: .
CDR3 DNA: TGTGCCAGCAGCCTTGGAGGGGAAGAGACCCAGTACTTC
CDR3 protein: CASSLGGEETQYF

V gene: TRBV5-4
J gene: TRBJ2-1
clone size: .
D gene: TRBD1
CDR3 DNA: TGTGCCAGCAGCCAAAAGGGGGCGGATGAGCAGTTCTTC
CDR3 protein: CASSQKGADEQFF

V gene: TRBV5-4
J gene: TRBJ1-4
clone size: once
D gene: .
CDR3 DNA: TGTGCCAGCAGCTTGAGCCCCGGGAGTGCAACTAATGAAAAACTGTTTTTT
CDR3 protein: CASSLSPGSATNEKLFF

V gene: TRBV19
J gene: TRBJ1-4
clone size: .
D gene: .
CDR3 DNA: TGTGCCAGTAGTATGGTAGATGGTGAAAAACTGTTTTTT
CDR3 protein: CASSMVDGEKLFF